A selection of T cell receptor beta chains follows, all from one sample in a study of cytotoxic CD8 clonotypes in ibrutinib-treated CLL. Sequencing used immunoSEQ multiplex PCR; TCRdb keeps in-frame clones, though not all of them. Of approximately 80,000 clones listed, more than 70% are singletons. Sample: PBMCs, taken before ibrutinib treatment. These receptors came from a human donor with chronic lymphocytic leukemia. Each CDR3 is given with its conserved first and last residue. The D gene is left open where the match is weak. Clone size appears in some rows only: once, few, many, or a class for an expanded clone.

clone size: .; V gene: TRBV28; J gene: TRBJ2-6; D gene: TRBD1; CDR3 protein: CASRPGEGALGANVLTF; CDR3 DNA: TGTGCCAGCAGACCCGGTGAGGGGGCGCTCGGGGCCAACGTCCTGACTTTC
clone size: .; V gene: TRBV23-1; J gene: TRBJ2-7; D gene: .; CDR3 protein: CASSQSASSDTHSYEQYF; CDR3 DNA: TGCGCCAGCAGTCAATCGGCGAGCTCCGACACACACTCCTACGAGCAGTACTTC
clone size: .; V gene: TRBV27; J gene: TRBJ1-1; D gene: TRBD1; CDR3 protein: CASRDRGMNTEAFF; CDR3 DNA: TGTGCCAGCAGGGACAGGGGAATGAACACTGAAGCTTTCTTT
clone size: .; V gene: TRBV5-1; J gene: TRBJ2-1; D gene: TRBD2; CDR3 protein: CASSAGAAGGLYNEQFF; CDR3 DNA: TGCGCCAGCAGCGCCGGGGCAGCGGGAGGCCTCTACAATGAGCAGTTCTTC
clone size: .; V gene: TRBV28; J gene: TRBJ1-1; D gene: TRBD1; CDR3 protein: CASSPYRDRGWAFF; CDR3 DNA: TGTGCCAGCAGCCCCTACCGGGACAGGGGGTGGGCTTTCTTT
clone size: .; V gene: TRBV11-2; J gene: TRBJ1-3; D gene: .; CDR3 protein: CASSPGGNTIYF; CDR3 DNA: TGTGCCAGCAGCCCAGGGGGAAACACCATATATTTT
clone size: .; V gene: TRBV4-2; J gene: TRBJ2-3; D gene: TRBD2; CDR3 protein: CASSQPLLGDYTDTQYF; CDR3 DNA: TGTGCCAGCAGCCAGCCCCTCCTCGGGGACTATACGGATACGCAGTATTTT
clone size: .; V gene: TRBV18; J gene: TRBJ1-1; D gene: .; CDR3 protein: CASSREVDNTEAFF; CDR3 DNA: TGTGCCAGCTCAAGGGAAGTAGACAACACTGAAGCTTTCTTT
clone size: .; V gene: TRBV7-2; J gene: TRBJ2-7; D gene: .; CDR3 protein: CASSYGGGTSYEQYF; CDR3 DNA: TGTGCCAGCAGTTATGGTGGGGGGACAAGCTACGAGCAGTACTTC
clone size: once; V gene: TRBV7-2; J gene: TRBJ1-2; D gene: .; CDR3 protein: CASSLDLGAGYGYTF; CDR3 DNA: TGTGCCAGCAGCTTAGATCTGGGGGCTGGCTATGGCTACACCTTC
clone size: .; V gene: TRBV6-5; J gene: TRBJ2-7; D gene: TRBD1; CDR3 protein: CASRPGDRGYEQYF; CDR3 DNA: TGTGCCAGCAGACCGGGGGACAGGGGGTACGAGCAGTACTTC
clone size: .; V gene: TRBV20-1; J gene: TRBJ1-2; D gene: .; CDR3 protein: CSAQGSYGYTF; CDR3 DNA: TGCAGTGCTCAGGGTAGCTATGGCTACACCTTC
clone size: .; V gene: TRBV5-8; J gene: TRBJ1-2; D gene: TRBD1; CDR3 protein: CASSPPGGSYGYTF; CDR3 DNA: TGTGCCAGCAGCCCTCCAGGGGGCAGCTATGGCTACACCTTC
clone size: once; V gene: TRBV11-1; J gene: TRBJ2-7; D gene: TRBD1; CDR3 protein: CASSFRWALDRNEQYF; CDR3 DNA: TGTGCCAGCAGCTTTAGATGGGCGCTGGACAGGAACGAGCAGTACTTC
clone size: medium-sized; V gene: TRBV6-5; J gene: TRBJ1-2; D gene: .; CDR3 protein: CASRIRGRADGYTF; CDR3 DNA: TGTGCCAGCAGGATACGGGGGCGAGCCGATGGCTACACCTTC
clone size: .; V gene: TRBV28; J gene: TRBJ1-2; D gene: .; CDR3 protein: CASSLRKGRTANYYGYTF; CDR3 DNA: TGTGCCAGCAGCCTAAGGAAAGGACGGACCGCCAACTACTATGGCTACACCTTC
clone size: .; V gene: TRBV4-1; J gene: TRBJ2-7; D gene: TRBD1; CDR3 protein: CASSHRGSTYEQYF; CDR3 DNA: TGCGCCAGCTCCCACAGGGGTTCGACCTACGAGCAGTACTTC
clone size: .; V gene: TRBV18; J gene: TRBJ2-7; D gene: .; CDR3 protein: CASSPPTEYEQYF; CDR3 DNA: TGTGCCAGCTCACCACCGACAGAATACGAGCAGTACTTC
clone size: .; V gene: TRBV5-1; J gene: TRBJ2-1; D gene: .; CDR3 protein: CASSLGPSSQSYNEQFF; CDR3 DNA: TGCGCCAGCAGCTTGGGGCCTAGCAGTCAGTCCTACAATGAGCAGTTCTTC
clone size: .; V gene: TRBV20-1; J gene: TRBJ2-1; D gene: .; CDR3 protein: CSARFYNEQFF; CDR3 DNA: TGCAGTGCTAGATTCTACAATGAGCAGTTCTTC
clone size: .; V gene: TRBV6-5; J gene: TRBJ1-4; D gene: .; CDR3 protein: CASSPRAPNEKLFF; CDR3 DNA: TGTGCCAGCAGTCCCCGGGCCCCTAATGAAAAACTGTTTTTT
clone size: .; V gene: TRBV28; J gene: TRBJ2-1; D gene: .; CDR3 protein: CASSSLGGIDNEQFF; CDR3 DNA: TGTGCCAGCAGCTCCCTCGGAGGAATCGACAATGAGCAGTTCTTC
clone size: .; V gene: TRBV19; J gene: TRBJ1-2; D gene: .; CDR3 protein: CASSTTRGQVGGYTF; CDR3 DNA: TGTGCCAGTAGTACCACACGTGGGCAGGTAGGCGGCTACACCTTC
clone size: .; V gene: TRBV28; J gene: TRBJ1-1; D gene: TRBD1; CDR3 protein: CASWQGALYFGTEAFF; CDR3 DNA: TGTGCCAGCTGGCAGGGGGCCTTATATTTTGGTACTGAAGCTTTCTTT
clone size: .; V gene: TRBV7-9; J gene: TRBJ1-2; D gene: .; CDR3 protein: CASSLGGSNYGYTF; CDR3 DNA: TGTGCCAGCAGCTTAGGGGGGTCGAACTATGGCTACACCTTC
clone size: .; V gene: TRBV11-2; J gene: TRBJ1-2; D gene: .; CDR3 protein: CASSANRDGYGYTF; CDR3 DNA: TGTGCCAGCAGCGCAAACAGGGATGGGTATGGCTACACCTTC
clone size: .; V gene: TRBV30; J gene: TRBJ2-2; D gene: .; CDR3 protein: CAWSPLGGETGELFF; CDR3 DNA: TGTGCCTGGAGTCCTCTCGGGGGAGAGACCGGGGAGCTGTTTTTT
clone size: once; V gene: TRBV12-2; J gene: TRBJ1-2; D gene: .; CDR3 protein: CASRLADRGNGYTF; CDR3 DNA: TGTGCAAGTCGCTTAGCGGACAGGGGAAATGGCTACACCTTC
clone size: .; V gene: TRBV5-1; J gene: TRBJ1-1; D gene: .; CDR3 protein: CASSINSGFLGLAFF; CDR3 DNA: TGCGCCAGCAGCATAAACTCAGGGTTCTTAGGGTTAGCTTTCTTT
clone size: .; V gene: TRBV29-1; J gene: TRBJ2-2; D gene: TRBD2; CDR3 protein: CSVETSGANTGELFF; CDR3 DNA: TGCAGCGTTGAAACTAGCGGGGCAAACACCGGGGAGCTGTTTTTT
clone size: .; V gene: TRBV4-2; J gene: TRBJ1-5; D gene: TRBD1; CDR3 protein: CASSQDLRQGYNQPQHF; CDR3 DNA: TGTGCCAGCAGCCAAGATCTGAGACAGGGTTACAATCAGCCCCAGCATTTT
clone size: .; V gene: TRBV19; J gene: TRBJ1-2; D gene: .; CDR3 protein: CASMADWRGGYTF; CDR3 DNA: TGTGCCAGTATGGCGGACTGGCGGGGTGGCTACACCTTC
clone size: .; V gene: TRBV19; J gene: TRBJ1-4; D gene: .; CDR3 protein: CASSGNRHSNEKLFF; CDR3 DNA: TGTGCCAGTAGTGGAAACAGGCACAGCAATGAAAAACTGTTTTTT
clone size: .; V gene: TRBV5-1; J gene: TRBJ2-1; D gene: TRBD1; CDR3 protein: CASSLVNRGSGNEQFF; CDR3 DNA: TGCGCCAGCAGCTTGGTCAACAGGGGAAGCGGCAATGAGCAGTTCTTC
clone size: .; V gene: TRBV28; J gene: TRBJ2-5; D gene: .; CDR3 protein: CASSPRAWETQYF; CDR3 DNA: TGTGCCAGCAGTCCCCGGGCTTGGGAGACCCAGTACTTC
clone size: few; V gene: TRBV5-1; J gene: TRBJ2-7; D gene: TRBD1; CDR3 protein: CASRVATGQLGGEQYF; CDR3 DNA: TGCGCCAGCAGAGTGGCCACGGGACAGCTTGGCGGCGAGCAGTACTTC
clone size: .; V gene: TRBV7-8; J gene: TRBJ2-2; D gene: .; CDR3 protein: CASSLEGGTGELFF; CDR3 DNA: TGTGCCAGCAGCTTAGAGGGAGGCACCGGGGAGCTGTTTTTT
clone size: .; V gene: TRBV6-5; J gene: TRBJ2-5; D gene: .; CDR3 protein: CASSYPPGETQYF; CDR3 DNA: TGTGCCAGCAGTTACCCCCCCGGAGAGACCCAGTACTTC
clone size: .; V gene: TRBV27; J gene: TRBJ2-2; D gene: TRBD2; CDR3 protein: CASSLGSGTLMVAGELFF; CDR3 DNA: TGTGCCAGCAGTTTGGGTAGCGGGACCCTGATGGTGGCCGGGGAGCTGTTTTTT
clone size: .; V gene: TRBV28; J gene: TRBJ1-2; D gene: .; CDR3 protein: CASSPIQTAWGYGYTF; CDR3 DNA: TGTGCCAGCAGTCCAATTCAGACGGCCTGGGGATACGGCTACACCTTC
clone size: .; V gene: TRBV29-1; J gene: TRBJ1-1; D gene: .; CDR3 protein: CSGFILGGWNTEAFF; CDR3 DNA: TGCAGCGGTTTTATTCTAGGCGGCTGGAATACTGAAGCTTTCTTT
clone size: .; V gene: TRBV19; J gene: TRBJ1-2; D gene: TRBD1; CDR3 protein: CASRKGQGADYGYTF; CDR3 DNA: TGTGCCAGTAGAAAGGGACAGGGGGCAGACTATGGCTACACCTTC
clone size: .; V gene: TRBV5-4; J gene: TRBJ1-3; D gene: .; CDR3 protein: CASRKSSGNTIYF; CDR3 DNA: TGTGCCAGCAGAAAATCCTCTGGAAACACCATATATTTT
clone size: .; V gene: TRBV5-8; J gene: TRBJ2-2; D gene: TRBD1; CDR3 protein: CASSRDRGRSGELFF; CDR3 DNA: TGTGCCAGCAGCCGGGACAGGGGGAGATCCGGGGAGCTGTTTTTT
clone size: .; V gene: TRBV7-9; J gene: TRBJ2-3; D gene: .; CDR3 protein: CASSLQEGDTQYF; CDR3 DNA: TGTGCCAGCAGCTTACAGGAGGGAGATACGCAGTATTTT
clone size: .; V gene: TRBV7-3; J gene: TRBJ2-1; D gene: .; CDR3 protein: CASSLGGRSNNEQFF; CDR3 DNA: TGTGCCAGCAGCTTAGGGGGACGGAGCAACAATGAGCAGTTCTTC
clone size: once; V gene: TRBV19; J gene: TRBJ2-4; D gene: .; CDR3 protein: CASSMEGSVAKNIQYF; CDR3 DNA: TGTGCCAGTAGTATGGAGGGCTCAGTAGCCAAAAACATTCAGTACTTC
clone size: .; V gene: TRBV9; J gene: TRBJ2-1; D gene: .; CDR3 protein: CASSVAGEPYNEQFF; CDR3 DNA: TGTGCCAGCAGCGTAGCGGGAGAGCCCTACAATGAGCAGTTCTTC
clone size: .; V gene: TRBV27; J gene: TRBJ1-5; D gene: .; CDR3 protein: CASSLYQGENQPQHF; CDR3 DNA: TGTGCCAGCAGTTTATATCAGGGAGAGAATCAGCCCCAGCATTTT
clone size: .; V gene: TRBV11-3; J gene: TRBJ2-1; D gene: .; CDR3 protein: CASSFHPTTNEQFF; CDR3 DNA: TGTGCCAGCAGCTTCCACCCCACAACTAATGAGCAGTTCTTC